This entry lists 15 T cell receptor beta chains sequenced from one sample in a study of T cell repertoires in cytomegalovirus infection (dated by TCRdb to the late 2010s). Sequencer: Illumina HiSeq 1500. Clones were called with MiXCR by TCRdb after fastp trimmed the public reads at Q25, and only in-frame beta chains were retained. Each entry is one CDR3 protein sequence, shown with its most common DNA and genes. The sample table holds 510,000 or so distinct CDR3 sequences, of which more than 20% were seen once. Of the sample, under 15% is held by the ten largest clones. The specimen was PBMCs. Source of these receptors: a human donor in good health (CMV status not recorded). Some clones in this sample may be carry-over from other donors' samples.

The genes are TRBV11-2 and TRBJ2-7; TRBD1 agrees at 7 bases. The CDR3 extends over 18 amino acids. Germline V gives CDR1 SGHAT, CDR2 FQNNGV. J lost 2 bases, V lost 4 bases, and 17 bases had no gene match. In DNA form, the CDR3 reads TGTGCCAGCAGCTCTCTCAGGGGGACGGATACTGGTACCTACGAGCAGTACTTC. The encoded protein is CASSSLRGTDTGTYEQYF.

This clonotype was detected only a few times. This chain joins TRBV6-2 or TRBV6-3 and TRBJ1-5, with a possible D match to TRBD1 (5 bases). The CDR3 runs 16 residues. Germline assignment: CDR1 MNHEY and CDR2 SVGEGT. Trimming removed 3 bases at V and 7 bases at J, with 19 bases between. The CDR3 protein is CASSYLRAGIGQPQHF. CDR3 DNA sequence: TGTGCCAGCAGTTATCTAAGGGCAGGGATCGGGCAGCCCCAGCATTTT.

The J gene is TRBJ2-7, the V gene TRBV6-5; 12 bases map to TRBD2. The CDR3 covers 17 residues. Per the germline V gene, CDR1 is MNHEY and CDR2 is SVGAGI. J gave up 6 bases and V 0 bases, and 9 bases lay outside the gene matches. CDR3 region: CASSYSLAGGSSFEQYF. The CDR3 coding sequence is TGTGCCAGCAGTTACTCACTAGCGGGAGGATCGTCTTTCGAGCAGTACTTC.

This clonotype came up many times. V gene TRBV7-2 combines with J gene TRBJ2-1; D may be TRBD2 (6 bases). Germline lookup yields CDR1 SGHTA and CDR2 FQGNSA. The CDR3 spans 13 residues. V lost 6 bases and J 9 bases, leaving 15 bases between the germline ends. The CDR3 spells CASRRDGEGEQFF. The DNA for the CDR3 is TGTGCCAGCAGGCGGGACGGTGAGGGTGAGCAGTTCTTC.

Many counts were recorded for this clonotype. The chain uses TRBV11-3 and TRBJ1-1, with 8 bases matching TRBD1. The CDR3 sequence is 15 residues long. V was pared by 0 bases and J by 5 bases, with 5 bases of the junction left unmatched. Germline-derived CDR1 and CDR2 are SGHNT and YENEEA. The DNA for the CDR3 is TGTGCCAGCAGCTTAGACGGACAGGGCGGGACTGAAGCTTTCTTT. Amino acids: CASSLDGQGGTEAFF.

This clonotype was seen many times. J is TRBJ2-5 and V is TRBV7-2; the D is unclear. V lost 3 bases, J lost 1 base, and 6 bases lay in between. Germline lookup yields CDR1 SGHTA and CDR2 FQGNSA. The CDR3 is 13 residues long. The CDR3 loop reads CASSFHPQETQYF. The CDR3 nucleotides read TGTGCCAGCAGCTTTCACCCCCAAGAGACCCAGTACTTC. The full variable domain, with the rest looked up from reference TRBV7-2 and TRBJ2-5, is GAGVSQSPSNKVTEKGKDVELRCDPISGHTALYWYRQSLGQGLEFLIYFQGNSAPDKSGLPSDRFSAERTGGSVSTLTIQRTQQEDSAVYLCASSFHPQETQYFGPGTRLLVL.

The chain recombines TRBV19 with TRBJ2-1; D remains ambiguous. CDR1 is LNHDA and CDR2 is SQIVND in the germline V gene (reference sequence). The CDR3 loop spans 14 amino acids. The germline V and J ends were trimmed by 0 bases and 2 bases, with 5 bases remaining between them. The CDR3, as DNA: TGTGCCAGTAGTATAGATCCCACCTACAATGAGCAGTTCTTC. It encodes CASSIDPTYNEQFF.

Only a few counts were recorded for this clonotype. CDR3 nucleotide sequence: TGTGCCAGCAGCCCCTCCGGGACTAGCGGACGCAATGAGCAGTTCTTC. Its protein product is CASSPSGTSGRNEQFF. The chain joins TRBV7-4 to TRBJ2-1; TRBD2 agrees at 11 bases. Germline CDR1 is SGHVT and CDR2 is SQSDAQ. CDR3 length equals 16 residues. V was clipped by 5 bases and J by 6 bases; unmatched bases: 9.

The chain carries TRBV7-2 and TRBJ1-1; D gene uncertain. Germline CDR1 SGHTA, CDR2 FQGNSA. V was cut by 5 bases and J by 4 bases, with 14 bases left in between. The CDR3 extends over 14 amino acids. The CDR3 sequence is CASSISRTGTEAFF. The CDR3 bases are TGTGCCAGCAGCATTAGTAGGACGGGCACTGAAGCTTTCTTT. Based on the CDR3 plus reference TRBV7-2 and TRBJ1-1, the full variable domain is GAGVSQSPSNKVTEKGKDVELRCDPISGHTALYWYRQSLGQGLEFLIYFQGNSAPDKSGLPSDRFSAERTGGSVSTLTIQRTQQEDSAVYLCASSISRTGTEAFFGQGTRLTVV.

This clonotype was detected only a few times. V and J are TRBV7-8 and TRBJ2-5; D perhaps matches TRBD2 (6 bases). Germline CDR1 reads SGHVS; CDR2 reads FQNEAQ. V lost 5 bases and J 2 bases, leaving 18 bases between the germline ends. The CDR3 has 16 amino acids. Here the CDR3 reads CASSPGVRGGQETQYF. CDR3 sequence (DNA): TGTGCCAGCAGCCCGGGTGTTAGGGGAGGTCAAGAGACCCAGTACTTC.

This chain links TRBV7-2 with TRBJ2-1; TRBD2 agrees at 12 bases. The germline gives CDR1 SGHTA, CDR2 FQGNSA. With V trimmed by 5 bases and J by 1 base, 3 bases remained unmatched. The CDR3 covers 16 residues. The CDR3 sequence is CASSTTSGRSYNEQFF. CDR3 in DNA: TGTGCCAGCAGCACCACTAGCGGGAGGTCCTACAATGAGCAGTTCTTC. Based on the CDR3 plus reference TRBV7-2 and TRBJ2-1, the full variable domain is GAGVSQSPSNKVTEKGKDVELRCDPISGHTALYWYRQSLGQGLEFLIYFQGNSAPDKSGLPSDRFSAERTGGSVSTLTIQRTQQEDSAVYLCASSTTSGRSYNEQFFGPGTRLTVL.

The genes are TRBV12-3 or TRBV12-4 and TRBJ2-7, with 7 bases lining up with TRBD2. J was trimmed by 5 bases and V by 6 bases; bases with no gene match: 10. The CDR3 is 14 residues long. The CDR3 loop is CASSQDVAGNEQYV. Written as DNA, the CDR3 is TGTGCCAGCAGCCAAGATGTAGCGGGTAACGAGCAGTACGTC.

This clonotype appeared a single time. The rearrangement uses TRBV18 and TRBJ1-2; D remains ambiguous. This CDR3 comprises 15 residues. Germline V gene lookup returns CDR1 KGHSH and CDR2 LQKENI. Deletions cut 3 bases from V and 5 bases from J, with 16 bases between. CDR3: CASSPREISRYGYTF. For the CDR3, the DNA is TGTGCCAGCTCACCCCGGGAGATCTCTCGATATGGCTACACCTTC.

This clonotype has only a few counts. This chain connects TRBV24-1 to TRBJ2-1; D is perhaps TRBD2 (6 bases). Germline assignment: CDR1 KGHDR and CDR2 SFDVKD. The V gene lost 9 bases and the J gene lost 6 bases, with 11 bases spanning the gap. CDR3 length: 12 amino acids. CDR3 coding DNA: TGTGCCACCTGGGACGGGGGCAATGAGCAGTTCTTC. It codes for CATWDGGNEQFF.

The rearrangement joins TRBV23-1 to TRBJ2-1, with D perhaps TRBD2 (7 bases). TRBV23-1 is designated an ORF whose function remains uncertain. V gave up 4 bases and J gave up 4 bases, with 23 bases separating them. CDR3 size: 18 residues. CDR3 in amino acids: CASSRRGGGRSRYNEQFF. CDR3 DNA: TGCGCCAGCAGTCGAAGGGGGGGAGGAAGATCGCGTTACAATGAGCAGTTCTTC.